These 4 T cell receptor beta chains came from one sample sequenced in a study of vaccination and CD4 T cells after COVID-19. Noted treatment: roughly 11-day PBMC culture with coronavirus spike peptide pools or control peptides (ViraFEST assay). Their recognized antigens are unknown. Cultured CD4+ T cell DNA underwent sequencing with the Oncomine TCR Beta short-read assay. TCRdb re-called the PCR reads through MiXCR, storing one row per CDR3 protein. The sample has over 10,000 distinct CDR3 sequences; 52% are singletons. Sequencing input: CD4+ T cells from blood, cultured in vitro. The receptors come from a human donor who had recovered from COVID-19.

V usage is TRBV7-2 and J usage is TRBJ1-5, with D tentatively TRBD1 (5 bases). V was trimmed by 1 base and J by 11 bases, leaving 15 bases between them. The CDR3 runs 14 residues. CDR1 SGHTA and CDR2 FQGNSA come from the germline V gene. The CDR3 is CASSLGGSVWSQHF. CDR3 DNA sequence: TGTGCCAGCAGCTTAGGGGGGTCAGTTTGGTCCCAGCATTTT.

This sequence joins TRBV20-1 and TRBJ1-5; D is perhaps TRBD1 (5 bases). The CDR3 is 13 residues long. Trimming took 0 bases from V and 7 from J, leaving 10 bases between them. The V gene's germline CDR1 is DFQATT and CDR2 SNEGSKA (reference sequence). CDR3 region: CSARDQGPQPQHF. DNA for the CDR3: TGCAGTGCTAGAGATCAGGGTCCCCAGCCCCAGCATTTT.

CDR3 region: CASSFTSGSMPAQYF. CDR3 in DNA: TGTGCCAGCAGCTTTACTAGCGGGAGTATGCCGGCCCAGTACTTC. The rearrangement uses TRBV7-2 and TRBJ2-5; 11 nucleotides line up with TRBD2. Germline V gene sequence: CDR1 SGHTA, CDR2 FQGNSA. After removal of 3 bases from V and 9 bases from J, the junction contained 9 bases not matched to a gene. This CDR3 has 15 amino acids.

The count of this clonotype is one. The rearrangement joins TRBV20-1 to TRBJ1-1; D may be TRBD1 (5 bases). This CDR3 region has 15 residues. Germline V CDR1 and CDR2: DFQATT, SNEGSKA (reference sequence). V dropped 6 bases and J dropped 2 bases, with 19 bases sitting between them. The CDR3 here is CSAQTAYLVNTEAFF. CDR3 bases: TGCAGTGCGCAGACAGCTTACTTAGTAAACACTGAAGCTTTCTTT.